A selection of T cell receptor beta chains follows, all from one sample in a study of T cells after yellow fever vaccination. TCRdb reprocessed the 5' RACE reads via MiXCR and lists one record per CDR3 protein. The repertoire holds 550,000 to 750,000 distinct CDR3 sequences, with less than 15% as singletons. Source: PBMCs, taken on the day of the yellow fever booster vaccination. These receptor sequences come from a man in his thirties or forties who received the YFV17D yellow fever vaccine. The CDR3 runs from the conserved cysteine through the conserved F or W. A D gene is named only where the DNA matches it firmly. The listing skips clone size in some rows; elsewhere it reads once, few, many or a size class.

j_call | clone_size | v_call | d_call | cdr3_nt | cdr3_aa
TRBJ2-5 | many | TRBV10-3 | TRBD2 | TGTGCCATCAGTGAGGGGAGGGTCGGAGAGACCCAGTACTTC | CAISEGRVGETQYF
TRBJ2-2 | few | TRBV9 | . | TGTGCCAGCACCGTAGGTCGCACCGGGGAGCTGTTTTTT | CASTVGRTGELFF
TRBJ2-3 | few | TRBV27 | TRBD2 | TGTGCCAGTTGGGGGAGGGGATATTCAGGGACGCAGTATTTT | CASWGRGYSGTQYF
TRBJ2-7 | few | TRBV7-2 | TRBD1 | TGTGCCAGCAGCGACAGGGACCACGAGCAGTACTTC | CASSDRDHEQYF
TRBJ2-3 | few | TRBV30 | . | TGTGCCTGGAGCTTCGTGGCAGATACGCAGTATTTT | CAWSFVADTQYF
TRBJ2-1 | . | TRBV7-8 | TRBD2 | TGTGCCAGCAGCTTAGCTGCAGCGGGAGTTTATATCAATGAGCAGTTCTTC | CASSLAAAGVYINEQFF
TRBJ1-1 | . | TRBV5-6 | TRBD1 | TGTGCCAGCAGCGCCCCGACAGGGGGAGAAACTGAAGCTTTCTTT | CASSAPTGGETEAFF
TRBJ2-3 | few | TRBV7-8 | . | TGTGCCAGCAGCCGAAACTTTTGGGGCGAGACCACAGATACGCAGTATTTT | CASSRNFWGETTDTQYF
TRBJ2-7 | . | TRBV20-1 | . | TGCAGTGCTAGGGGCCTCCGTAGAGACGAGCAGTACTTC | CSARGLRRDEQYF
TRBJ1-2 | few | TRBV7-9 | . | TGTGCCAGCAGCTATCCAGCTTCTAACTATGGCTACACCTTC | CASSYPASNYGYTF
TRBJ2-1 | few | TRBV7-2 | TRBD2 | TGTGCCAGCAGCTTTTCGACTAGCGGGTACAATGAGCAGTTCTTC | CASSFSTSGYNEQFF
TRBJ1-3 | many | TRBV12-3/TRBV12-4 | . | TGTGCCAGCAGTGGGGGAAACACCATATATTTT | CASSGGNTIYF
TRBJ1-1 | few | TRBV7-2 | . | TGTGCCAGCTCTCCCCGGGGGGGGTCAAGTACTGAAGCTTTCTTT | CASSPRGGSSTEAFF
TRBJ1-2 | . | TRBV20-1 | . | TGCAGTGCTAGGGACCCACTGGGCTCGTATGGCTACACCTTC | CSARDPLGSYGYTF
TRBJ2-7 | . | TRBV5-1 | TRBD2 | TGCGCCAGCAGCCCAAGCGGGAGAGAGAACGAGCAGTACTTC | CASSPSGRENEQYF
TRBJ2-1 | . | TRBV28 | . | TGTGCCAGCAGTCCTCCCACAGGGAAGCATGAGCAGTTCTTC | CASSPPTGKHEQFF
TRBJ2-5 | few | TRBV3-1 | . | TGTGCCAGCAGCCATGAACCGGGGGTCAAAGAGACCCAGTACTTC | CASSHEPGVKETQYF
TRBJ1-2 | . | TRBV5-6 | . | TGTGCCAGCAGCTCATTCCGATATGGCTACACCTTC | CASSSFRYGYTF
TRBJ2-6 | many | TRBV20-1 | . | TGCAGTGCTAGAGATCCGGCAATTGGGGCCAACGTCCTGACTTTC | CSARDPAIGANVLTF
TRBJ2-6 | . | TRBV28 | TRBD1 | TGTGCCAGCAGTTCGACAGGGCCCGGGGCCAACGTCCTGACTTTC | CASSSTGPGANVLTF
TRBJ1-2 | few | TRBV19 | TRBD1 | TGTGCCAGTAGTAAAATACAGGGGGAGCGAGGCTACACCTTC | CASSKIQGERGYTF
TRBJ1-5 | many | TRBV20-1 | . | TGCAGTGCTCCGGCTGGACAGAACAATCAGCCCCAGCATTTT | CSAPAGQNNQPQHF
TRBJ2-7 | few | TRBV29-1 | TRBD2 | TGCAGCGCTGCGACTAGCGGATCCTACGAGCAGTACTTC | CSAATSGSYEQYF
TRBJ2-5 | few | TRBV20-1 | . | TGCAGTGCTAGCTGGTTAGGCAGTAAAGAGACCCAGTACTTC | CSASWLGSKETQYF
TRBJ2-7 | . | TRBV19 | TRBD2 | TGTGCCAGTAGTCGGAGAGCGGGAATCCAATCGTACGAGCAGTACTTC | CASSRRAGIQSYEQYF
TRBJ2-2 | . | TRBV11-2 | . | TGTGCCAGCAGCTTGAGGGGACAAGACACCGGGGAGCTGTTTTTT | CASSLRGQDTGELFF
TRBJ2-7 | few | TRBV12-3/TRBV12-4 | TRBD2 | TGTGCCAGCAGCCCTAGCGGGAGCTCGCGTGAGCAGTACTTC | CASSPSGSSREQYF
TRBJ1-1 | . | TRBV19 | . | TGTGCCAGTATGGTCGGCGGCCGGAACACTGAAGCTTTCTTT | CASMVGGRNTEAFF
TRBJ1-1 | few | TRBV6-6 | . | TGTGCCAGCAGCTTCAGGGAGGGAGCTTTCTTT | CASSFREGAFF
TRBJ1-5 | few | TRBV20-1 | . | TGCAGTGCTAGCTTAGGGGCAGTTAGCAATCAGCCCCAGCATTTT | CSASLGAVSNQPQHF
TRBJ2-1 | few | TRBV6-1 | TRBD1 | TGTGCCAGCTCTTGGGACAGGGTAGACAATGAGCAGTTCTTC | CASSWDRVDNEQFF
TRBJ1-3 | . | TRBV2 | . | TGTGCCAGATCAGGGGCTGGAAACACCATATATTTT | CARSGAGNTIYF
TRBJ2-5 | . | TRBV18 | TRBD1 | TGTGCCAGCTCCCTCAGCGGCAGGGGGCAACAAGAGACCCAGTACTTC | CASSLSGRGQQETQYF
TRBJ2-7 | few | TRBV9 | . | TGTGCCAGCAGTCCGGGGGTCTTCCCCTACGAGCAGTACTTC | CASSPGVFPYEQYF
TRBJ2-2 | . | TRBV20-1 | TRBD2 | TGCAGTGCTACGGGACTAGCGGGTTTTAATGCCGGGGAGCTGTTTTTT | CSATGLAGFNAGELFF
TRBJ2-1 | . | TRBV6-5 | . | TGTGCCAGCAGTTCTCCGAGGGTCAACAATGAGCAGTTCTTC | CASSSPRVNNEQFF
TRBJ2-5 | few | TRBV10-1 | . | TGCGCCAGCAGTGACCAAACCAAGGGTGGGGAGACCCAGTACTTC | CASSDQTKGGETQYF
TRBJ1-4 | . | TRBV12-3/TRBV12-4 | TRBD1 | TGTGCCAGCAGTTTATATAGGGACAGGGACGAAAAACTGTTTTTT | CASSLYRDRDEKLFF
TRBJ1-4 | many | TRBV12-3/TRBV12-4 | TRBD1 | TGTGCCAGCAGTTTCGGGACAGGGGGTGAAAAACTGTTTTTT | CASSFGTGGEKLFF
TRBJ2-1 | . | TRBV2 | . | TGTGCCAGCAGTGAAGCGCAGTATGAGCAGTTCTTC | CASSEAQYEQFF
TRBJ2-1 | few | TRBV29-1 | . | TGCAGCGTTGAAGATGTTCGGAGAGGGCCAGGGTACAATGAGCAGTTCTTC | CSVEDVRRGPGYNEQFF
TRBJ2-7 | . | TRBV20-1 | TRBD2 | TGCAGTGCTAGGAGTGGGGGGAGGGCCGACGAGCAGTACTTC | CSARSGGRADEQYF
TRBJ2-1 | few | TRBV11-2 | TRBD2 | TGTGCCAGCAGCTTAGGATCTAGCGGACTTTACAATGAGCAGTTCTTC | CASSLGSSGLYNEQFF
TRBJ2-1 | . | TRBV9 | . | TGTGCCAGCAGCGTAGGTGGACTTGGGGACAATGAGCAGTTCTTC | CASSVGGLGDNEQFF
TRBJ2-5 | . | TRBV10-1 | . | TGCGCCAGCAGTGAGGCAGGACAAGAGACCCAGTACTTC | CASSEAGQETQYF
TRBJ2-7 | many | TRBV20-1 | TRBD2 | TGCAGTGCTAGTGGGACTAGCGGATACGAGCAGTACTTC | CSASGTSGYEQYF
TRBJ2-1 | . | TRBV29-1 | . | TGCAGCGGTGACAGATTCGCCAATGAGCAGTTCTTC | CSGDRFANEQFF
TRBJ1-5 | . | TRBV20-1 | TRBD1 | TGCAGTGCTAGAGATAACAGGGGGAGTAGCAATCAGCCCCAGCATTTT | CSARDNRGSSNQPQHF
TRBJ1-6 | . | TRBV13 | . | TGTGCCAGCAGCTTAGCACGGGGGGCAGGTATTTATTCACCCCTCCACTTT | CASSLARGAGIYSPLHF
TRBJ2-5 | many | TRBV9 | TRBD2 | TGTGCCAGCAGCGCGGGGGCTAGCGGGGCATTCGAGACCCAGTACTTC | CASSAGASGAFETQYF
TRBJ2-3 | . | TRBV28 | . | TGTGCCAGCAGTATGGGGGGAGATACGCAGTATTTT | CASSMGGDTQYF
TRBJ2-7 | many | TRBV6-2/TRBV6-3 | . | TGTGCCAGCAGGCGGGGACTGGCCTCCTACGAGCAGTACTTC | CASRRGLASYEQYF
TRBJ2-3 | . | TRBV20-1 | . | TGCAGTGCAGTCAGGTTGGGAGATACGCAGTATTTT | CSAVRLGDTQYF
TRBJ1-4 | . | TRBV20-1 | . | TGCAGTGCTAGAGAGACGACGGGCGCCCTGGGGGAAAAACTGTTTTTT | CSARETTGALGEKLFF
TRBJ2-1 | many | TRBV11-1 | . | TGTGCCAGCAGCCCCGCGGTCCCCCCAAACAATGAGCAGTTCTTC | CASSPAVPPNNEQFF
TRBJ2-2 | . | TRBV25-1 | . | TGTGCCAGCAGTGAATATTTCGGGGACAATAACACCGGGGAGCTGTTTTTT | CASSEYFGDNNTGELFF
TRBJ2-7 | . | TRBV6-2/TRBV6-3 | TRBD2 | TGTGCCAGCAGTTACTCGGATAGCGGGACACCTAACGAGCAGTACTTC | CASSYSDSGTPNEQYF
TRBJ1-5 | . | TRBV19 | . | TGTGCCAGTAGTATTCCGGTGAAGGAATATAGCAATCAGCCCCAGCATTTT | CASSIPVKEYSNQPQHF